A selection of T cell receptor beta chains follows, all from one sample in a study of cytomegalovirus exposure and HLA in healthy donors. The protocol was immunoSEQ multiplex PCR, while the TCRdb copy is restricted to in-frame clones and leaves out a portion. Among around 100,000 clones, roughly 70% were seen once, and the ten largest hold around 9.9%. The sequencing input was PBMCs. These receptors were collected from a middle-aged man in good health and CMV-seropositive. Both conserved end residues are part of each CDR3. Each record gives: D gene, J gene, clone size, V gene, CDR3 DNA, CDR3 protein. A D gene is named only where the DNA matches it firmly. Only some rows state a clone size, as once, few, many or a class for expanded clones.

NA,TRBJ2-4,NA,TRBV4-3,TGCGCCAGCAGCCAAGCTCGGGATCGGGAAAGGGAAAACATTCAGTACTTC,CASSQARDRERENIQYF
NA,TRBJ1-2,NA,TRBV30,TGTGCCTGGAGTGTAACGGGGGGATATGGCTACACCTTC,CAWSVTGGYGYTF
TRBD1,TRBJ2-7,NA,TRBV19,TGTGCCAGTAGTATCAAGACAGGGGGCTACGAGCAGTACTTC,CASSIKTGGYEQYF
TRBD2,TRBJ2-1,NA,TRBV11-2,TGTGCCAGCAGTTTACTAGCGGGAGTGAATGAGCAGTTCTTC,CASSLLAGVNEQFF
TRBD1,TRBJ2-3,few,TRBV5-4,TGTGCCAGCAGTCCAGGGGGCTACACAGATACGCAGTATTTT,CASSPGGYTDTQYF
NA,TRBJ2-3,once,TRBV10-3,TGTGCCATCAGTGCCGTCCTAGATACGCAGTATTTT,CAISAVLDTQYF
TRBD1,TRBJ1-1,NA,TRBV9,TGTGCCAGCAGCGTTCAGGGACAGATGAACACTGAAGCTTTCTTT,CASSVQGQMNTEAFF
NA,TRBJ1-4,NA,TRBV11-2,TGTGCCAGCAGCTTAAATTTTCGGTCCGGACTGTTTTTT,CASSLNFRSGLFF
NA,TRBJ1-1,few,TRBV13,TGTGCCAGCAGCTCCAGGGGTACTGAAGCTTTCTTT,CASSSRGTEAFF
TRBD1,TRBJ1-3,NA,TRBV4-3,TGCGCCAGCAGCCATTCCAGGGGGTCTGGAAACACCATATATTTT,CASSHSRGSGNTIYF
NA,TRBJ1-5,NA,TRBV7-2,TGTGCCAGCAGCTTAGTAAGCAATCAGCCCCAGCATTTT,CASSLVSNQPQHF
NA,TRBJ2-1,NA,TRBV15,TGTGCCACCAGCAGGGCGGTTAACGAATACAATGAGCAGTTCTTC,CATSRAVNEYNEQFF
TRBD2,TRBJ2-3,NA,TRBV7-9,TGTGCCAGCAGCTTAGGAATAGCGGGAGGGCCGCAAGATACGCAGTATTTT,CASSLGIAGGPQDTQYF
NA,TRBJ1-2,NA,TRBV2,TGTGCCAGCAGTGTTAAGGAGTATGGCTACACCTTC,CASSVKEYGYTF
NA,TRBJ2-7,NA,TRBV9,TGTGCCAGCAGCGGCGGCGGGGGCGTCTCCTACGAGCAGTACTTC,CASSGGGGVSYEQYF
TRBD1,TRBJ1-4,NA,TRBV6-1,TGTGCCGGCCGGCCGGGACAGAATGAAAAACTGTTTTTT,CAGRPGQNEKLFF
TRBD1,TRBJ1-5,NA,TRBV27,TGTGCCAGCAGCTCAGGGGGCTCGAATCAGCCCCAGCATTTT,CASSSGGSNQPQHF
TRBD2,TRBJ2-7,few,TRBV5-6,TGTGCCAGCAGCTTGGGACTAGCGGGAGACGAGCAGTACTTC,CASSLGLAGDEQYF
NA,TRBJ2-7,NA,TRBV29-1,TGCAGCGTTAGTGCTCCGTCGGGCGAGCAGTACTTC,CSVSAPSGEQYF
NA,TRBJ1-1,NA,TRBV29-1,TGCAGCGTTGAAGCAATGAACACTGAAGCTTTCTTT,CSVEAMNTEAFF
NA,TRBJ1-1,NA,TRBV28,TGTGCCAGCAGTCTCGGGGTAGAAGCTTTCTTT,CASSLGVEAFF
NA,TRBJ1-2,NA,TRBV2,TGTGCCAGCACCTACAGGGATAACTATGGCTACACCTTC,CASTYRDNYGYTF
NA,TRBJ2-1,NA,TRBV2,TGTGCCAGCAGGGGAGAGGGCCCGGCATTCGAGCAGTTCTTC,CASRGEGPAFEQFF
TRBD1,TRBJ2-7,few,TRBV4-1,TGCGCCAGCAGCCGGACAGGGGTGACTTACGAGCAGTACTTC,CASSRTGVTYEQYF
NA,TRBJ2-6,NA,TRBV9,TGTGCCAGCAGCGTAGACAGGGCTGGGGCCAACGTCCTGACTTTC,CASSVDRAGANVLTF
NA,TRBJ2-1,NA,TRBV6-5,TGTGCCAGCAGTTGGCAACCTAGCGTTATGAATGAGCAGTTCTTC,CASSWQPSVMNEQFF
TRBD1,TRBJ2-4,few,TRBV28,TGTGCCAGCAGTCTACCCCGGGACAGGCTAGCCAAAAACATTCAGTACTTC,CASSLPRDRLAKNIQYF
NA,TRBJ2-5,NA,TRBV27,TGTGCCAGCAGTTTATTAGGGGGTCGGGAGACCCAGTACTTC,CASSLLGGRETQYF
NA,TRBJ2-6,NA,TRBV4-1,TGCGCCAGCAGCCCATCGACAGTAGCTGGGGCCAACGTCCTGACTTTC,CASSPSTVAGANVLTF
TRBD1,TRBJ1-5,NA,TRBV6-6,TGTGCCAGCAGTTACTTCACAGGGGAGGAGCCCCAGCATTTT,CASSYFTGEEPQHF
TRBD2,TRBJ2-7,once,TRBV6-5,TGTGCCAGCAGTTCGACTAGCGGGTTCGCGGAGCAGTACTTC,CASSSTSGFAEQYF
TRBD1,TRBJ1-4,NA,TRBV29-1,TGCAGCGTTCAAGACAGGGTGGGGGGTGGTGAAAAACTGTTTTTT,CSVQDRVGGGEKLFF
TRBD2,TRBJ2-3,NA,TRBV9,TGTGCCAGCAGCGTAGGGCTAGCGGGCACAGATACGCAGTATTTT,CASSVGLAGTDTQYF
NA,TRBJ2-1,NA,TRBV2,TGTGCCGGAGGACGAATCCAGAACAATGAGCAGTTCTTC,CAGGRIQNNEQFF
TRBD1,TRBJ1-1,NA,TRBV6-6,TGTGCCAGCAGCGACACAGGGGCCCAGAACACTGAAGCTTTCTTT,CASSDTGAQNTEAFF
NA,TRBJ1-4,NA,TRBV2,TGTGCCAGCAGTGAGAGCGGGGGGCGCATCGCTAATGAAAAACTGTTTTTT,CASSESGGRIANEKLFF
NA,TRBJ2-1,NA,TRBV30,TGTGCCTGGAGTCAAGGTAGTCGGGGTGAGCAGTTCTTC,CAWSQGSRGEQFF
NA,TRBJ2-3,NA,TRBV7-7,TGTGCCAGCAGCTTAAACGCAGGGGCCGGGGATACGCAGTATTTT,CASSLNAGAGDTQYF
NA,TRBJ2-7,NA,TRBV11-2,TGTGCCAGCAGCCCAGTGGCGGGCGAGACCTACGAGCAGTACTTC,CASSPVAGETYEQYF
TRBD2,TRBJ2-1,once,TRBV4-3,TGCGCCAGCAGCCAGGGAAGCGGGACCCGGAGGAATGAGCAGTTCTTC,CASSQGSGTRRNEQFF
NA,TRBJ1-4,NA,TRBV9,TGTGCCAGCGGATCTCAGGGTAATGAAAAACTGTTTTTT,CASGSQGNEKLFF
TRBD1,TRBJ2-7,NA,TRBV5-1,TGCGCCAGCAGCCTCGGGACAGGTACTTACGAGCAGTACTTC,CASSLGTGTYEQYF
TRBD1,TRBJ2-2,once,TRBV5-4,TGTGCCAGCAGCCTGCCTCTGGACAGGGCTTCGGCAGATACCGGGGAGCTGTTTTTT,CASSLPLDRASADTGELFF
TRBD1,TRBJ1-1,once,TRBV15,TGTGCCACCAGCAGCCAGGGGGGCACTGAAGCTTTCTTT,CATSSQGGTEAFF
NA,TRBJ1-3,NA,TRBV9,TGTGCCAGCAGCGGATCGCAGGGGAACGGAAACACCATATATTTT,CASSGSQGNGNTIYF
NA,TRBJ1-4,few,TRBV5-5,TGTGCCAGCAGCCAACGACGATCCAAGGAGGAAAAACTGTTTTTT,CASSQRRSKEEKLFF
NA,TRBJ1-3,NA,TRBV29-1,TGCAGCGTTGCGGGGGGGACGCGATTAGGAAACACCATATATTTT,CSVAGGTRLGNTIYF
TRBD1,TRBJ1-1,NA,TRBV15,TGTGCCACTACCGGACAGGGGGCTGAAGCTTTCTTT,CATTGQGAEAFF
TRBD1,TRBJ2-5,NA,TRBV29-1,TGCAGCGTTGACCCCCCAGGGGGCCAAGAGACCCAGTACTTC,CSVDPPGGQETQYF
NA,TRBJ2-1,NA,TRBV27,TGTGCCAGCAGTTTAAGAGCGGCGACCTACAATGAGCAGTTCTTC,CASSLRAATYNEQFF
NA,TRBJ2-7,NA,TRBV7-8,TGTGCCAGCAGCTTCCTGGCCCGAGGCGAGCAGTACTTC,CASSFLARGEQYF
NA,TRBJ2-5,NA,TRBV7-3,TGTGCCAGCAGCGATGGAGCGTCCGAGACCCAGTACTTC,CASSDGASETQYF
TRBD2,TRBJ2-1,NA,TRBV7-3,TGTGCCAGCAGCTTAAGAGCGGGAGGGATATTGGGTGACTCCTACAATGAGCAGTTCTTC,CASSLRAGGILGDSYNEQFF
TRBD2,TRBJ2-5,NA,TRBV6-6,TGTGCCAGCAGCCGGACTAGCGGGAGTGAGACCCAGTACTTC,CASSRTSGSETQYF
NA,TRBJ2-7,NA,TRBV5-1,TGCGCCAGCAGCGACCGACAGGAGCAGTACTTC,CASSDRQEQYF
TRBD2,TRBJ2-7,NA,TRBV13,TGTGCCAGCAGCCCCCGAACTGGTTTGCGGGAGGGCCTAAAGTACTTC,CASSPRTGLREGLKYF